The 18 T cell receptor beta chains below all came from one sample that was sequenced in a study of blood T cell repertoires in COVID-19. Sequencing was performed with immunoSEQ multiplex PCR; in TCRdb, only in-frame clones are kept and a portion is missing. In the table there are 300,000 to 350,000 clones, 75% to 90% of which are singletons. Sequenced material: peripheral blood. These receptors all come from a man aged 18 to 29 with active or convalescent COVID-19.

The CDR3 region has the DNA TGCAGTGCTAGTGGAGCGGAGAGCTCCTACGAGCAGTACTTC. Translating it yields CSASGAESSYEQYF. The chain recombines TRBV20-1 with TRBJ2-7; a possible D gene is TRBD2 (5 bases). CDR1 is DFQATT, CDR2 SNEGSKA, per germline (reference sequence). V lost 3 bases and J 0 bases, leaving 12 bases between the germline ends. This CDR3 contains 14 residues.

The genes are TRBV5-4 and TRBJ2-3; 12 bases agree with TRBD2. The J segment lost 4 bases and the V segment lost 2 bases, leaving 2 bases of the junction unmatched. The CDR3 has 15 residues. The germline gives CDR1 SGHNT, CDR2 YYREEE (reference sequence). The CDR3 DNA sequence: TGTGCCAGCAGCTTCGCTAGCGGGGGGGCAGATACGCAGTATTTT. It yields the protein CASSFASGGADTQYF.

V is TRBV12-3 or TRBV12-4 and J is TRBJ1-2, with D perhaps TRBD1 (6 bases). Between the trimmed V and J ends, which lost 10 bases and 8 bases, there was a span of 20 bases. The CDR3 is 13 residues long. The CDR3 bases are TGTGCCACCATCAGAAGATTGGGGGCCGGCTACACCTTC. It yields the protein CATIRRLGAGYTF.

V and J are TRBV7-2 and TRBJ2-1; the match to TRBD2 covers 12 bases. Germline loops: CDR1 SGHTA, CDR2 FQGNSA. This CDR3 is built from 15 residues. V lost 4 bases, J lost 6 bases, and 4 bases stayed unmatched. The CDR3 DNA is TGTGCCAGCAGCTGGACTAGCGGGGTTGGCAATGAGCAGTTCTTC. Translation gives CASSWTSGVGNEQFF.

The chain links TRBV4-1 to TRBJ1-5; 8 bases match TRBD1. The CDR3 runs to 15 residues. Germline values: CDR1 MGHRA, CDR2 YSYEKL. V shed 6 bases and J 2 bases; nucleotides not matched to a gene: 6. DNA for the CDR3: TGCGCCAGCAGGGGAGGACAGGGTGGCAATCAGCCCCAGCATTTT. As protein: CASRGGQGGNQPQHF.

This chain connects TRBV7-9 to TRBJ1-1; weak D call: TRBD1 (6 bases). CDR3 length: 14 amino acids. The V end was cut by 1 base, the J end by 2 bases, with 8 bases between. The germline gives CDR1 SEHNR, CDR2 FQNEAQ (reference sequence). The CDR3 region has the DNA TGTGCCAGCAGCTTAGGGACAGTTAACACTGAAGCTTTCTTT. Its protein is CASSLGTVNTEAFF.

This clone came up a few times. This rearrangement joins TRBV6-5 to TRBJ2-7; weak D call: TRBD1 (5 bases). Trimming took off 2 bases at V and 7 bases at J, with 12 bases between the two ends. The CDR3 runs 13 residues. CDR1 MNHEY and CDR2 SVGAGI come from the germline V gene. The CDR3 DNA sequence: TGTGCCAGCAGTTACATGGTCCCAGGGGAGCAGTACTTC. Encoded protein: CASSYMVPGEQYF.

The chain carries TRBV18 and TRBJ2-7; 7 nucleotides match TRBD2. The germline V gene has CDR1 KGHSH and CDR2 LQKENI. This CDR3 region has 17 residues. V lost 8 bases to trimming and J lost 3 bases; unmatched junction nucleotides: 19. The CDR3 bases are TGTGCCAGCACAGACAACCCAGCGAGACGGGGGGTCTACGAGCAGTACTTC. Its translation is CASTDNPARRGVYEQYF.

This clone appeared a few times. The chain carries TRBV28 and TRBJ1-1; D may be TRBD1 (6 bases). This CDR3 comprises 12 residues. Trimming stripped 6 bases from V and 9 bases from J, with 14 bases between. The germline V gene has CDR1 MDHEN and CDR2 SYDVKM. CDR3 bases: TGTGCCAGCAGCCCTCCGAGGGGGAAAGCTTTCTTT. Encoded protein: CASSPPRGKAFF.

The CDR3 reads CASSVGATATYEQYF. The CDR3 coding sequence is TGTGCCAGCAGCGTAGGAGCGACAGCCACCTACGAGCAGTACTTC. The gene calls are TRBV9 and TRBJ2-7; D might be TRBD1 (5 bases). Germline V gene sequence: CDR1 SGDLS, CDR2 YYNGEE. Trimming cost V 0 bases and J 2 bases, with 12 bases left between them. The CDR3 loop spans 15 amino acids.

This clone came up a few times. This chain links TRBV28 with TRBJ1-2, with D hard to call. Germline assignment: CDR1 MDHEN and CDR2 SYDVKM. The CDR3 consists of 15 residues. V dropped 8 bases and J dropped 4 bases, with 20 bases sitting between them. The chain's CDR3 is CASRQERDPRYGYTF. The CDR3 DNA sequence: TGTGCCAGCCGCCAGGAGAGGGATCCACGCTATGGCTACACCTTC.

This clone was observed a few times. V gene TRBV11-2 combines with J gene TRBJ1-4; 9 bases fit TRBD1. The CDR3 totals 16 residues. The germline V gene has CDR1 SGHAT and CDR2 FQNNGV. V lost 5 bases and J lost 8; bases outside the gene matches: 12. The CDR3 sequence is CASSAGGDRADEKLFF. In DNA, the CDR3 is TGTGCCAGCAGCGCAGGTGGGGACAGGGCCGACGAAAAACTGTTTTTT.

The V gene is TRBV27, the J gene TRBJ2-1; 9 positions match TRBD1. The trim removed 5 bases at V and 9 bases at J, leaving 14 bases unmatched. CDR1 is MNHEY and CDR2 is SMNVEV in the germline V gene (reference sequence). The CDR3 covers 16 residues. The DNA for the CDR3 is TGTGCCAGCAGTCATCAGGGAACAGGGGGCTTTAGTGAGCAGTTCTTC. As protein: CASSHQGTGGFSEQFF.

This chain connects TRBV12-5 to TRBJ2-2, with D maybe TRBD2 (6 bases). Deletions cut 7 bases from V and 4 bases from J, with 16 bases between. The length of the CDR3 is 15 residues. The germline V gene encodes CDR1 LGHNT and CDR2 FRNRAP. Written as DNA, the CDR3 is TGTGCTAGTGCCATTACCTCGGGGGTCACCGGGGAGCTGTTTTTT. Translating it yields CASAITSGVTGELFF.

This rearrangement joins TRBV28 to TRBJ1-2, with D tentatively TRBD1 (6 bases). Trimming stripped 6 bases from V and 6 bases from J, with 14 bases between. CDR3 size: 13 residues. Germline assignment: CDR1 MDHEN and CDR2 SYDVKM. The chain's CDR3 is CASRSTGSDGYTF. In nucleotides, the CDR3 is TGTGCCAGCAGGTCCACAGGGTCTGATGGCTACACCTTC.

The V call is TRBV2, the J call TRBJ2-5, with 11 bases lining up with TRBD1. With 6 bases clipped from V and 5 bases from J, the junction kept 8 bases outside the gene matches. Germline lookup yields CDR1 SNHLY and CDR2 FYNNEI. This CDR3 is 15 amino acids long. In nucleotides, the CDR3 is TGTGCCAGCAGCCCGGACAGGGGGCTCGGGGAGACCCAGTACTTC. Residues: CASSPDRGLGETQYF.

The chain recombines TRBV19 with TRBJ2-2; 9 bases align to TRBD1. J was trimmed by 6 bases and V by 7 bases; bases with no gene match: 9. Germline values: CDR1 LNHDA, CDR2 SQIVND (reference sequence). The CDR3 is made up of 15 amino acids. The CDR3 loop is CASIGTGGPPGELFF. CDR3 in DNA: TGTGCCAGTATAGGAACAGGGGGCCCCCCCGGGGAGCTGTTTTTT.

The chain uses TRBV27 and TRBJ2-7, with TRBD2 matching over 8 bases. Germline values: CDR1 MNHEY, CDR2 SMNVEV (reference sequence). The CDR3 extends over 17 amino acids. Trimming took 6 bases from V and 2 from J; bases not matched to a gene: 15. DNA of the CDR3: TGTGCCAGCAGGCGGAGAACCGGGACTAGAGGTGCCTACGAGCAGTACTTC. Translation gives CASRRRTGTRGAYEQYF.